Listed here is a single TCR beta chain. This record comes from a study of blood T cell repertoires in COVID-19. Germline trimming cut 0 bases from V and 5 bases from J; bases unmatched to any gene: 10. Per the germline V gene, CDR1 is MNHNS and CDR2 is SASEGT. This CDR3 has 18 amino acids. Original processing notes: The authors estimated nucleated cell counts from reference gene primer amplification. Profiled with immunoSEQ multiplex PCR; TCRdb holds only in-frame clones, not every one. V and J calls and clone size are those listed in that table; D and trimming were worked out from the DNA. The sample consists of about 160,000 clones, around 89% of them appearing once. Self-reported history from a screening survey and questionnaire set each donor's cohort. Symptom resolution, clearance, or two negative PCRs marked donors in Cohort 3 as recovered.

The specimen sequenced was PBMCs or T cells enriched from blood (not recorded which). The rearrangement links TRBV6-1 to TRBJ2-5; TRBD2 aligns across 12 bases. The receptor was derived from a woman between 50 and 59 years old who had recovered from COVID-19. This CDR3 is CASSEALLAGGLTETQYF. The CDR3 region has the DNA TGTGCCAGCAGTGAAGCGTTGCTAGCGGGGGGGCTTACGGAGACCCAGTACTTC.